This T cell receptor (beta chain) was retrieved from a study of metastatic and nonmetastatic thyroid tumors. As for the study in general: Across peripheral blood and tumor or nodule tissue samples taken from malignant and benign thyroid patients, the repertoires were compared with one another. Points from the study as a whole: As reported, TCR beta diversity in blood and tumor was significantly higher in malignant thyroid tumors than in benign nodules.

No patient received treatment before thyroid surgery. There are many counts of this clone. Its antigen is unknown. Original processing notes: Construction of a distant-metastasis classifier for papillary thyroid cancer relied on CDR3 differences across clinicopathological groups. TCRdb re-called clones from the PCR reads using MiXCR. For this entry, the V and J calls and clone size follow TCRdb and not the study's own pipeline. The table has some 50,000 clones, around 20% seen once; the top ten hold 3.8%. Germline CDR1 and CDR2: MGHDK and SYGVNS. The CDR3 loop spans 17 amino acids. V lost 1 base, J lost 4 bases, and 16 bases lay in between.

The sequence came from a male donor with papillary thyroid cancer or a benign thyroid nodule (not recorded which). Some clones in this sample may be carry-over from other donors' samples. The chain joins TRBV25-1 to TRBJ1-4, with D maybe TRBD1 (6 bases). The sample taken for sequencing was blood. The CDR3 sequence is CASSEFGTTSFNEKLFF. CDR3 in DNA: TGTGCCAGCAGTGAATTTGGGACAACATCCTTTAATGAAAAACTGTTTTTT.